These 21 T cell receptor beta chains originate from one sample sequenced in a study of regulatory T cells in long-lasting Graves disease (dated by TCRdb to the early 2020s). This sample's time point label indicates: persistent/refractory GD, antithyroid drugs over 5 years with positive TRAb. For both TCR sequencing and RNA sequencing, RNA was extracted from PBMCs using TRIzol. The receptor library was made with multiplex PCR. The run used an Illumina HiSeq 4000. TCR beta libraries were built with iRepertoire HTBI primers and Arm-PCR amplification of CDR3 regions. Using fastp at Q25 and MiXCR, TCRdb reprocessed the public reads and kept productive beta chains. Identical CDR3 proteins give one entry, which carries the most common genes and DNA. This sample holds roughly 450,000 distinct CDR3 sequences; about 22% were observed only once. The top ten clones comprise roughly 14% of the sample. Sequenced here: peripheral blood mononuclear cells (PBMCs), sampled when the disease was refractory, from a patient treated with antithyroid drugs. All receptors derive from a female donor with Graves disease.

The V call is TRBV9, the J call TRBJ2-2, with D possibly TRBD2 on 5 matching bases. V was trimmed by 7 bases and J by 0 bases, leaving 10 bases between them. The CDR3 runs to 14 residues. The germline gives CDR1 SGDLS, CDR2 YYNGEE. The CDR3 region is CASGLYANTGELFF. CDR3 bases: TGTGCCAGCGGACTCTACGCGAACACCGGGGAGCTGTTTTTT.

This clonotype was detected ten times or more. The CDR3 bases are TGTGCCAGCAGTGTCGGGGGGCCATACGAGCAGTACTTC. This translates into CASSVGGPYEQYF. The J gene is TRBJ2-7, the V gene TRBV2; D perhaps matches TRBD2 (7 bases). V lost 4 bases and J lost 4, with 11 bases in between. This CDR3 is built from 13 residues. The germline CDR1 and CDR2 sequences are SNHLY and FYNNEI.

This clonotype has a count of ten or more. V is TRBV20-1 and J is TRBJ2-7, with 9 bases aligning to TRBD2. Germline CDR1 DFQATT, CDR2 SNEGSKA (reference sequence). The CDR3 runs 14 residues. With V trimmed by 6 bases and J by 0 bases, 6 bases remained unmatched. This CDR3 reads CSAETSGSSYEQYF. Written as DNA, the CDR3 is TGCAGTGCCGAGACTAGCGGTAGCTCCTACGAGCAGTACTTC.

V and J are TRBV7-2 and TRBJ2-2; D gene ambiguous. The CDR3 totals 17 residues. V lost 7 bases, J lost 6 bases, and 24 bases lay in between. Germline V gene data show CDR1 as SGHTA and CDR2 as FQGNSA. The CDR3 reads CASNPVGNIRIAGELFF. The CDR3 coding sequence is TGTGCCAGCAACCCCGTGGGGAACATTCGGATTGCCGGGGAGCTGTTTTTT.

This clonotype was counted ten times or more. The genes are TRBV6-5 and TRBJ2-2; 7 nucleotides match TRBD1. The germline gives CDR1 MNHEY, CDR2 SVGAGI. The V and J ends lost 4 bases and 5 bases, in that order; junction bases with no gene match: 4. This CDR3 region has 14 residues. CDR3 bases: TGTGCCAGCAGTTGGACAGGCTCTACCGGGGAGCTGTTTTTT. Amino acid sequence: CASSWTGSTGELFF.

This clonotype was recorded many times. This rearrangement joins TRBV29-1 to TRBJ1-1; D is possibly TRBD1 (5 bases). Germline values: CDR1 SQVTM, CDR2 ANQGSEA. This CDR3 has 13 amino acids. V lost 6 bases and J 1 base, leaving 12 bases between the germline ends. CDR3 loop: CSVFGGRNTEAFF. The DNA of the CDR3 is TGCAGCGTGTTTGGGGGGAGGAACACTGAAGCTTTCTTT.

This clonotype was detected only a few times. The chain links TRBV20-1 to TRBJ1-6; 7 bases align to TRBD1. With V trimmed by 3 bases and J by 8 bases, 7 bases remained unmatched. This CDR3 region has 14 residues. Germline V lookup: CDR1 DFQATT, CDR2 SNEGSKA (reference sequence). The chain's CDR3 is CSARSQGVDSPLHF. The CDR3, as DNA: TGCAGTGCTAGGAGCCAGGGGGTTGATTCACCCCTCCACTTT.

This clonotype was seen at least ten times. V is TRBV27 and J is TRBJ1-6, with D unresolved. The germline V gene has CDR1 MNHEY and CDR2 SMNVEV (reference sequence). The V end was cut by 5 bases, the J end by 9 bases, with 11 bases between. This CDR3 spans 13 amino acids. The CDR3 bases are TGTGCCAGCAGTGTCTCTCGGGGTTCACCCCTCCACTTT. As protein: CASSVSRGSPLHF.

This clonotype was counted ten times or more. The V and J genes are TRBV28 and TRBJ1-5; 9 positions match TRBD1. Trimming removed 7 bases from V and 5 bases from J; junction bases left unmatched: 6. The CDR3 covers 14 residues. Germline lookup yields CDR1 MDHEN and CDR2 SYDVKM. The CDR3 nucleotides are TGTGCCAGCACCATAGGGACAGGGTATCAGCCCCAGCATTTT. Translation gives CASTIGTGYQPQHF.

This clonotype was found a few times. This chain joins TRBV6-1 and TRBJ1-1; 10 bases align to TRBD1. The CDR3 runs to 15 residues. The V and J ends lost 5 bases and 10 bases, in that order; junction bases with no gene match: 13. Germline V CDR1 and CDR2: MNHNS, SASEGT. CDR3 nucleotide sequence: TGTGCCAGCAGTACTGGGGGACAGGGGAAGGCTCTAGCTTTCTTT. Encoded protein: CASSTGGQGKALAFF.

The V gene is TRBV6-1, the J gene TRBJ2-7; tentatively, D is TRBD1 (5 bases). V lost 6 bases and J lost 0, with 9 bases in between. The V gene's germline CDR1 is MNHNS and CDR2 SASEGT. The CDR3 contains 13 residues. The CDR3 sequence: CASRGPASYEQYF. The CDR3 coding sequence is TGTGCCAGCAGGGGGCCAGCCTCCTACGAGCAGTACTTC.

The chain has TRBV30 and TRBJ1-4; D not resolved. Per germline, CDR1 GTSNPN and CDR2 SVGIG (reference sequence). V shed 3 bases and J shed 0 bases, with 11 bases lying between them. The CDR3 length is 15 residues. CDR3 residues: CAWSLPGSTNEKLFF. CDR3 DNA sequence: TGTGCCTGGAGCCTGCCCGGGTCAACTAATGAAAAACTGTTTTTT.

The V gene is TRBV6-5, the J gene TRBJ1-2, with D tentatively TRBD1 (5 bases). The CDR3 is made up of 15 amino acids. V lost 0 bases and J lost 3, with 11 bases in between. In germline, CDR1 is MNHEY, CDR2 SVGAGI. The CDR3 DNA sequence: TGTGCCAGCAGTTACTCCCTAGGAGGGGACTATGGCTACACCTTC. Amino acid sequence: CASSYSLGGDYGYTF.

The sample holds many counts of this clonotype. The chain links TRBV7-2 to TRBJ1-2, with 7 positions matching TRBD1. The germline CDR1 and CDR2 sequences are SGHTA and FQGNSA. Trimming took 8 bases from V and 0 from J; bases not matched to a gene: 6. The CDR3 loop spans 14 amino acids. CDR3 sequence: CASSRTGANYGYTF. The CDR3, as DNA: TGTGCCAGCTCCCGGACAGGAGCTAACTATGGCTACACCTTC.

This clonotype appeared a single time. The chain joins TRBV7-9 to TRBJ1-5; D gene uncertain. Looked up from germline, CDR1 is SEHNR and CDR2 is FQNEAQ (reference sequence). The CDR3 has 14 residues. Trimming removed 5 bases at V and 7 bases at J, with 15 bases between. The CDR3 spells CASSLPGVYQPQHF. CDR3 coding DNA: TGTGCCAGCAGCCTTCCAGGAGTTTACCAGCCCCAGCATTTT. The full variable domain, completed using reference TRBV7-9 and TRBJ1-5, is DTGVSQNPRHKITKRGQNVTFRCDPISEHNRLYWYRQTLGQGPEFLTYFQNEAQLEKSRLLSDRFSAERPKGSFSTLEIQRTEQGDSAMYLCASSLPGVYQPQHFGDGTRLSIL.

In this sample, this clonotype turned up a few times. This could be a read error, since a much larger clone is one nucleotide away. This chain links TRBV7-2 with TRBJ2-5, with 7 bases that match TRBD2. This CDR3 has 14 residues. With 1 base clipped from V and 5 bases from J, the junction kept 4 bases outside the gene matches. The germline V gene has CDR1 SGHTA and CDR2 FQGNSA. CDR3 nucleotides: TGTGCCAGCAGCTTAGTGATACTAGCGGAGACCCAGTACTTC. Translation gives CASSLVILAETQYF.

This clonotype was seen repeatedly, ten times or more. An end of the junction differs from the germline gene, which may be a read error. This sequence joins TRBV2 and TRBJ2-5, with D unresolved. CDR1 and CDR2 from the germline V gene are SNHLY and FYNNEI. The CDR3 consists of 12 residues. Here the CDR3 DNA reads TGTGCCAGCAGTGAGACCCTCATACCCTCGGACTTC. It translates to CASSETLIPSDF. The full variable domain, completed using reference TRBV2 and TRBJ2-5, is EPEVTQTPSHQVTQMGQEVILRCVPISNHLYFYWYRQILGQKVEFLVSFYNNEISEKSEIFDDQFSVERPDGSNFTLKIRSTKLEDSAMYFCASSETLIPSDFGPGTRLLVL.

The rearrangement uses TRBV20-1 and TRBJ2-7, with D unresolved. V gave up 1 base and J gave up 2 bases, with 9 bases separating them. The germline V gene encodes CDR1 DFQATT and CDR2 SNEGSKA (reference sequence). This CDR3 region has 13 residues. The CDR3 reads CSARAELTYEQYF. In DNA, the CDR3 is TGCAGTGCTAGAGCGGAACTCACCTACGAGCAGTACTTC.

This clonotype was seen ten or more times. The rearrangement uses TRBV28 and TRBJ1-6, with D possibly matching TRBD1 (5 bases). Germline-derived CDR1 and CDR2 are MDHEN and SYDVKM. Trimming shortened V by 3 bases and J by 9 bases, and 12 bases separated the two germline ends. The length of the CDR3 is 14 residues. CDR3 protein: CASSLEGPGSPLHF. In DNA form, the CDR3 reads TGTGCCAGCAGTTTGGAGGGGCCGGGTTCACCCCTCCACTTT. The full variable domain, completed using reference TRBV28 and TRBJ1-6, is DVKVTQSSRYLVKRTGEKVFLECVQDMDHENMFWYRQDPGLGLRLIYFSYDVKMKEKGDIPEGYSVSREKKERFSLILESASTNQTSMYLCASSLEGPGSPLHFGNGTRLTVT.

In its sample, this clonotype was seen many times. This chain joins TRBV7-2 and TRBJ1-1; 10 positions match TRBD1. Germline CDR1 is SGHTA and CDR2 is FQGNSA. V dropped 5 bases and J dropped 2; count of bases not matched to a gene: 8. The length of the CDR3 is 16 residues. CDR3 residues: CASSLRQGADNTEAFF. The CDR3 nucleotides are TGTGCCAGCAGCCTACGACAGGGGGCGGATAACACTGAAGCTTTCTTT.

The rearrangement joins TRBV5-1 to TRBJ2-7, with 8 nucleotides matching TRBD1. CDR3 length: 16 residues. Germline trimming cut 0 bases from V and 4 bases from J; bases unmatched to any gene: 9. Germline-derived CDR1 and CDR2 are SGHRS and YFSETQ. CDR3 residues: CASSLARGQAGYEQYF. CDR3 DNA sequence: TGCGCCAGCAGCTTGGCCCGGGGACAGGCGGGATACGAGCAGTACTTC. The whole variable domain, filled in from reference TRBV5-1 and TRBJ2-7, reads KAGVTQTPRYLIKTRGQQVTLSCSPISGHRSVSWYQQTPGQGLQFLFEYFSETQRNKGNFPGRFSGRQFSNSRSEMNVSTLELGDSALYLCASSLARGQAGYEQYFGPGTRLTVT.